This T cell receptor (beta chain) was obtained from a study of blood T cell repertoires in COVID-19. In the study overall: The cDNA or gDNA used as material had been derived from T cells, B-cell-depleted T cells, or PBMCs.

Profiled with immunoSEQ multiplex PCR; TCRdb holds only in-frame clones, not every one. The sample consists of tens of thousands of clones, more than 70% of them appearing once. The CDR3 is made up of 14 amino acids. V was shortened by 4 bases and J by 3 bases, with 11 bases between the two germline ends. CDR1 is SGHRS, CDR2 YFSETQ, per germline. This sequence was found in a man in his fifties or sixties with acute or convalescent COVID-19. The chain carries TRBV5-1 and TRBJ2-1; a weak D match, TRBD2 (5 bases). The sample consisted of peripheral blood. CDR3 bases: TGCGCCAGCAGCCCTTGGACTTTCTACAATGAGCAGTTCTTC. Its translation: CASSPWTFYNEQFF.